The TCR beta chain under discussion was sequenced for a study of CD8 T cells in ankylosing spondylitis. Whole-study results and caveats: Characteristic, it appeared, of ankylosing spondylitis blood was a TCR beta motif of about eight highly homologous variants. Significantly higher representation of disease-linked clones was reported for matched ankylosing spondylitis synovial fluid.

By quantitative 5'-RACE with molecular barcodes, the TCR beta libraries were made. MiXCR was run by TCRdb on the 5' RACE reads, yielding one entry per CDR3 protein. This sample carries roughly 180,000 distinct CDR3 sequences, 13% of them seen once, and the ten largest clones take 8% to 13%. This clonotype appeared many times. Its antigen is not identified. The germline CDR1 and CDR2 sequences are SNHLY and FYNNEI. After removal of 6 bases from V and 2 bases from J, the junction contained 9 bases not matched to a gene. The CDR3 contains 15 residues. Sequenced: blood, either unsorted or a sorted T cell fraction (not recorded which). V gene TRBV2 combines with J gene TRBJ1-1; 7 bases map to TRBD1. This TCR derives from a female donor with ankylosing spondylitis or in good health (not recorded which). The CDR3 bases are TGTGCCAGCAGCTACAGACAGGGACCCAACACTGAAGCTTTCTTT. Translation: CASSYRQGPNTEAFF.